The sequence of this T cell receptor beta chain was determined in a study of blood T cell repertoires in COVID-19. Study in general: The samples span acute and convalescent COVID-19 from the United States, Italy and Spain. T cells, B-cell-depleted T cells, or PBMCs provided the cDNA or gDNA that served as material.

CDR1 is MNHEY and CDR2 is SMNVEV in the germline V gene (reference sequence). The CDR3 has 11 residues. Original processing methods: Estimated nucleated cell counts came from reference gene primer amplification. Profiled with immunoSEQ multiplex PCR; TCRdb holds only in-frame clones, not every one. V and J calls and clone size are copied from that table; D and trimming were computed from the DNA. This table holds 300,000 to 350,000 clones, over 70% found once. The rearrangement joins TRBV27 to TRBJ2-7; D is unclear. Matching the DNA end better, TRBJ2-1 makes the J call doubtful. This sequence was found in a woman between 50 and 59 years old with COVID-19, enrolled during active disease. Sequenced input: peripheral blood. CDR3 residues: CASKLDRVQFF. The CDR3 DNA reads TGTGCCAGCAAACTCGACCGTGTACAGTTCTTC.